The clone carrying this TCR beta chain shows up as medium-sized (0.01 to 0.1%) by frequency. The antigen remains undetermined. Among the donors, all were healthy bone marrow donors. Researchers ran the PCR with 60 Vbeta and 13 Jbeta primers. Assay: immunoSEQ multiplex PCR; the TCRdb copy retains only in-frame clones and omits some. Here the sample table reports some 56,000 clones. The data stem from a study of cytomegalovirus exposure and HLA in healthy donors. Notes on the study in general: With high specificity and sensitivity, the classifier reportedly diagnosed cytomegalovirus status. In vitro testing confirmed a few CMV-associated chains as specific for CMV antigens. The study labeled approximately 150 TCR beta chains cytomegalovirus-associated.

This TCR derives from a woman aged 30 to 39 in good health and CMV-seropositive. Sequenced input: PBMCs.

The CDR3 region is CASSLFGGRTSTDTQYF. CDR3 DNA: TGTGCCAGCAGTTTATTCGGGGGGCGAACTAGCACAGATACGCAGTATTTT. The gene calls are TRBV28 and TRBJ2-3, with D tentatively TRBD2 (7 bases). Germline lookup yields CDR1 MDHEN and CDR2 SYDVKM. The V gene lost 1 base and the J gene lost 0 bases, with 14 bases spanning the gap. The CDR3 extends over 17 amino acids.